This T cell receptor (beta chain) was profiled in a study of blood T cell repertoires in COVID-19. Study details: The study drew acute and convalescent COVID-19 samples from the United States, Italy and Spain. In each case, the material was cDNA or gDNA derived from T cells, B-cell-depleted T cells, or PBMCs.

Original processing notes: From reference gene primer amplification, estimates of nucleated cell counts were derived. Clones were sequenced by immunoSEQ multiplex PCR, and TCRdb holds only the in-frame ones, with some missing. The D gene and trimming were derived from the DNA, and the V and J assignments and clone size from that table. The repertoire holds approximately 200,000 clones, with 70% to 85% as singletons. The sample taken for sequencing was peripheral blood. The TCR comes from a woman aged 50 to 60 with acute or convalescent COVID-19.

DNA of the CDR3: TGTGCCAGCATTTCTGCGGACAGACGAACAAGCTCCTACAATGAGCAGTTCTTC. This translates into CASISADRRTSSYNEQFF. The rearrangement joins TRBV7-8 to TRBJ2-1; a weak D match, TRBD1 (6 bases). The CDR3 is 18 amino acids. V lost 7 bases and J lost 0, with 22 bases in between. Germline CDR1 reads SGHVS; CDR2 reads FQNEAQ.